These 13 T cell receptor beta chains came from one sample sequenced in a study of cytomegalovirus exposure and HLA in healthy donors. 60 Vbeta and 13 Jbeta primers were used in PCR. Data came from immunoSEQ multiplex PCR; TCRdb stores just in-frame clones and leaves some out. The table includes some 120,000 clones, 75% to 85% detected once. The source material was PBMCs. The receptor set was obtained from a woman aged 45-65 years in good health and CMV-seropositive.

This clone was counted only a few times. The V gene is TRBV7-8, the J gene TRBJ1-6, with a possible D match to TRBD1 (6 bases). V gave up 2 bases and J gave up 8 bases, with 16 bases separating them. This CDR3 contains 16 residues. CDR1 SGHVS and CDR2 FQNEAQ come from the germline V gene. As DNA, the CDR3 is TGTGCCAGCAGCTTAAGGAGTTTCAGGACAGATTCACCCCTCCACTTT. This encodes CASSLRSFRTDSPLHF.

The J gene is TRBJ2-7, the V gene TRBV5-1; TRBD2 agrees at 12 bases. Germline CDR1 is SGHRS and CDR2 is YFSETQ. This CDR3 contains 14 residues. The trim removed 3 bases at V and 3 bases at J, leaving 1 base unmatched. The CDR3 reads CASSSTSGSYEQYF. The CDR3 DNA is TGCGCCAGCAGCTCGACTAGCGGGAGCTACGAGCAGTACTTC. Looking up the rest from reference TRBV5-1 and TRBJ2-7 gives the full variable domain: KAGVTQTPRYLIKTRGQQVTLSCSPISGHRSVSWYQQTPGQGLQFLFEYFSETQRNKGNFPGRFSGRQFSNSRSEMNVSTLELGDSALYLCASSSTSGSYEQYFGPGTRLTVT.

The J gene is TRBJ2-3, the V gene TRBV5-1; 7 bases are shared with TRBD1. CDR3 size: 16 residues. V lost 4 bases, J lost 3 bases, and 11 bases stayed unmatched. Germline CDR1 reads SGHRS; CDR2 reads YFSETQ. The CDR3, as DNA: TGCGCCAGCAGCAGCGACAGGGAGCAGGGGACAGATACGCAGTATTTT. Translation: CASSSDREQGTDTQYF.

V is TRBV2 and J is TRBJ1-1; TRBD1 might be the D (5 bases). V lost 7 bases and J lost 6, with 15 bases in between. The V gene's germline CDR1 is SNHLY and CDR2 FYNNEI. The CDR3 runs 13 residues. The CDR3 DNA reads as TGTGCCAGCAACGAAGGGTGGGGGGCTGAAGCTTTCTTT. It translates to CASNEGWGAEAFF. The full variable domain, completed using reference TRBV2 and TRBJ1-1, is EPEVTQTPSHQVTQMGQEVILRCVPISNHLYFYWYRQILGQKVEFLVSFYNNEISEKSEIFDDQFSVERPDGSNFTLKIRSTKLEDSAMYFCASNEGWGAEAFFGQGTRLTVV.

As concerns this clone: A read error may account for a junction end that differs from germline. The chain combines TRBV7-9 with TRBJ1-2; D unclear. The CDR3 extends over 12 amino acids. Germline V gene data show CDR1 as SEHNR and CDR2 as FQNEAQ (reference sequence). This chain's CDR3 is CSSSLGPGGYTF. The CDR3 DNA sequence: TGTTCCAGCAGCTTAGGGCCGGGGGGCTACACCTTC.

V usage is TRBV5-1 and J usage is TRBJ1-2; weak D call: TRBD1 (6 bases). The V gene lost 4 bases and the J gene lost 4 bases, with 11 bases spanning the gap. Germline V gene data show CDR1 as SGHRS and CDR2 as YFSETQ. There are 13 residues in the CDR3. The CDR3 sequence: CASSLTGIYGYTF. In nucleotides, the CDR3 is TGCGCCAGCAGCCTTACAGGGATCTATGGCTACACCTTC. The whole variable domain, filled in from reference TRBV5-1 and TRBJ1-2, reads KAGVTQTPRYLIKTRGQQVTLSCSPISGHRSVSWYQQTPGQGLQFLFEYFSETQRNKGNFPGRFSGRQFSNSRSEMNVSTLELGDSALYLCASSLTGIYGYTFGSGTRLTVV.

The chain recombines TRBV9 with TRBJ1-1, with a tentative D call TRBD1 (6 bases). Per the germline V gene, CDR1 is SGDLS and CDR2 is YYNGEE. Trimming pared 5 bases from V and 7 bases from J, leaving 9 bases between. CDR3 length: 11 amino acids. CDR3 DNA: TGTGCCAGCAGAGCGGACAGTGAAGCTTTCTTT. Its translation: CASRADSEAFF.

Written as DNA, the CDR3 is TGCGCCAGCAGCAGGGGGACAACGAATTCACCCCTCCACTTT. Residues: CASSRGTTNSPLHF. The V gene is TRBV5-1, the J gene TRBJ1-6; D is perhaps TRBD1 (6 bases). The CDR3 consists of 14 residues. V dropped 4 bases and J dropped 7 bases, with 12 bases sitting between them. The V gene's germline CDR1 is SGHRS and CDR2 YFSETQ.

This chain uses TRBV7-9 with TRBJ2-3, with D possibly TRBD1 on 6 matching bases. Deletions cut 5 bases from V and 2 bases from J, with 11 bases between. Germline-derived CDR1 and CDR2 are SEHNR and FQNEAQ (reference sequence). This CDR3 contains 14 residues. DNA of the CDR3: TGTGCCAGCAGCCGAGGACAGCCCACAGATACGCAGTATTTT. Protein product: CASSRGQPTDTQYF.

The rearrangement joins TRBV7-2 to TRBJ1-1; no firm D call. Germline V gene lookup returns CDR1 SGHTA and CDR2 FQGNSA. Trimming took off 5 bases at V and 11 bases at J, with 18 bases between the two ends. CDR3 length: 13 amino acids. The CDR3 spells CASSNTGSPRAFF. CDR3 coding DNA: TGTGCCAGCAGCAATACCGGGTCCCCGAGGGCTTTCTTT.

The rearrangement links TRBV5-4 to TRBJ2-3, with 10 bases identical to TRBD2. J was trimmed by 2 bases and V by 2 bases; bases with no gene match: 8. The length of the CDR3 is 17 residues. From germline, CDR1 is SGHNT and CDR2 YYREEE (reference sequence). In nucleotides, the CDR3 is TGTGCCAGCAGCTTCCTAATAGCGGGAGGCAACACAGATACGCAGTATTTT. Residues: CASSFLIAGGNTDTQYF.

The CDR3 sequence is CASSQDRGSAGYNEQFF. DNA of the CDR3: TGCGCCAGCAGCCAAGATCGGGGTAGCGCGGGCTACAATGAGCAGTTCTTC. The genes are TRBV4-3 and TRBJ2-1, with D possibly being TRBD2 (5 bases). The CDR3 is 17 amino acids. CDR1 and CDR2 (germline): LGHNA, YSLEER. V was cut by 0 bases and J by 3 bases, with 15 bases left in between.

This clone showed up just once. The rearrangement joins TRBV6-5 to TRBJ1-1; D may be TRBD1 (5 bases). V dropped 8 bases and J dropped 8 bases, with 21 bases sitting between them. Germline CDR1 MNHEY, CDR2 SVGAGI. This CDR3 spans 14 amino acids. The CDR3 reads CASRTGGRRREAFF. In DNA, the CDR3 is TGTGCCAGCCGGACTGGGGGGAGGCGCCGAGAAGCTTTCTTT.